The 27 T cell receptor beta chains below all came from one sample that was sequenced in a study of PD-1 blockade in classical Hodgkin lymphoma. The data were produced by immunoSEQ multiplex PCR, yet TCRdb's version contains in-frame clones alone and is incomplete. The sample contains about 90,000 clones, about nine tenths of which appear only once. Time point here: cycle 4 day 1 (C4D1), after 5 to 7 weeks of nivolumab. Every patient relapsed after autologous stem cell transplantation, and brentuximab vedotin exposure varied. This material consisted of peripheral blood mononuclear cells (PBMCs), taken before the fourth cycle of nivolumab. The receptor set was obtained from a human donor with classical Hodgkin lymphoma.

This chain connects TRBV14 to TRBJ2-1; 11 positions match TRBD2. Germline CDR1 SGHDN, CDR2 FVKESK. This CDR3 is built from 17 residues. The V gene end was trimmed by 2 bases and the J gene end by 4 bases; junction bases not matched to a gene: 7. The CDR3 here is CASSQPWGTSGYNEQFF. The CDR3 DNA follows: TGTGCCAGCAGCCAACCCTGGGGGACTAGCGGATACAATGAGCAGTTCTTC.

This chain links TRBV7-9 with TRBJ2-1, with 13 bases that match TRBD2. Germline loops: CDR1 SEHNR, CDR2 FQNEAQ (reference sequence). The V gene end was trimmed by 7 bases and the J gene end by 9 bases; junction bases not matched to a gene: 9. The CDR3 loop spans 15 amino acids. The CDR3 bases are TGTGCCAGCAACCCACTAGCGGGGGGGCAGGGTGAGCAGTTCTTC. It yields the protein CASNPLAGGQGEQFF. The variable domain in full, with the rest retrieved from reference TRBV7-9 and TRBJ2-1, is DTGVSQNPRHKITKRGQNVTFRCDPISEHNRLYWYRQTLGQGPEFLTYFQNEAQLEKSRLLSDRFSAERPKGSFSTLEIQRTEQGDSAMYLCASNPLAGGQGEQFFGPGTRLTVL.

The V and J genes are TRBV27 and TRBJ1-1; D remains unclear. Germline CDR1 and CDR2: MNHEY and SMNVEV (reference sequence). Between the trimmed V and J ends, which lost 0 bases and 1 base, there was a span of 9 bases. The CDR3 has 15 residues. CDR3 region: CASSLSGWGNTEAFF. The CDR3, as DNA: TGTGCCAGCAGTTTATCGGGCTGGGGGAACACTGAAGCTTTCTTT.

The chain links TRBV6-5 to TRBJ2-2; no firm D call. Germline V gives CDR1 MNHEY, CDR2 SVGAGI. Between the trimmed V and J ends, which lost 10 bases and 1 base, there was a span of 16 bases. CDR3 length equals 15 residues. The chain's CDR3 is CATHITYRNTGELFF. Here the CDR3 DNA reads TGTGCCACCCACATAACATACAGGAACACCGGGGAGCTGTTTTTT.

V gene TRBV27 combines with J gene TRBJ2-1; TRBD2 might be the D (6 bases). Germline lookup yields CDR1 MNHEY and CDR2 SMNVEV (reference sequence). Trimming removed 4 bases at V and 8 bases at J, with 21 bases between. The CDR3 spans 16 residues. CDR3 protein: CASSSLPGLVVDEQFF. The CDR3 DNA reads TGTGCCAGCAGTTCACTACCGGGACTGGTGGTCGATGAGCAGTTCTTC.

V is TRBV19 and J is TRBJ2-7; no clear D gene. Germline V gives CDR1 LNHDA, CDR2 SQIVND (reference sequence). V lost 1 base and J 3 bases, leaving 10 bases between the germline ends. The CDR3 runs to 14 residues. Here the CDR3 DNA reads TGTGCCAGTAGTATAGCGTTTAAGGACTACGAGCAGTACTTC. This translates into CASSIAFKDYEQYF.

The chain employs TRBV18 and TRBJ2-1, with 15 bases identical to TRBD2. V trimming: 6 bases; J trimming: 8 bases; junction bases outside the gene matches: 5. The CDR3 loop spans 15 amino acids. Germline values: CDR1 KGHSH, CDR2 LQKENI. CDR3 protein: CASSPGLAGGHEQFF. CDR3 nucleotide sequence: TGTGCCAGCTCCCCGGGACTAGCGGGGGGCCATGAGCAGTTCTTC.

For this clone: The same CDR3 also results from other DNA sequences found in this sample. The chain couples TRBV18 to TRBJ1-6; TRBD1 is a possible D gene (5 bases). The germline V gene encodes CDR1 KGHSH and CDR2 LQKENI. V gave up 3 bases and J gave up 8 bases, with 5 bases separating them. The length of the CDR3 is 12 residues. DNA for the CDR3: TGTGCCAGCTCACCGGGGGATTCACCCCTCCACTTT. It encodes CASSPGDSPLHF.

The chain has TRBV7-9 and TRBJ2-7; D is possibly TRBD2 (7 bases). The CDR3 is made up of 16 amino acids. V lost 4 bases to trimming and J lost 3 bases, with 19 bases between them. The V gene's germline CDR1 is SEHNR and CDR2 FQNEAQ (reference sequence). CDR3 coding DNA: TGTGCCAGCAGCTCCCCACAGCGGGACATTAGCTACGAGCAGTACTTC. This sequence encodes CASSSPQRDISYEQYF.

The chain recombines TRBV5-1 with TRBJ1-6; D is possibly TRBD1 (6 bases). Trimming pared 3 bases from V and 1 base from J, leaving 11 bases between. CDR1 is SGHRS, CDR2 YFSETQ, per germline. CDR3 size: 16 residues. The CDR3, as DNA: TGCGCCAGCAGCTCAGAAACAGGGTCCTATAATTCACCCCTCCACTTT. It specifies CASSSETGSYNSPLHF.

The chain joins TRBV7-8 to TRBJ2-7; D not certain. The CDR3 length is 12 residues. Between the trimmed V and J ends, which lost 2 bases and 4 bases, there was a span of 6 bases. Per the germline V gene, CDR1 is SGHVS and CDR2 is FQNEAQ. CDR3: CASSLKGYEQYF. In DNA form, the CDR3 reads TGTGCCAGCAGCTTAAAAGGGTACGAGCAGTACTTC.

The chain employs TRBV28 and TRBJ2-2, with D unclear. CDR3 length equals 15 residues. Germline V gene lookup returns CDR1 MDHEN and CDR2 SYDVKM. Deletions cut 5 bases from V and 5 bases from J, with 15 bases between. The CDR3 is CASSLPERRTGELFF. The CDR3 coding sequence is TGTGCCAGCAGTCTTCCCGAACGACGGACCGGGGAGCTGTTTTTT.

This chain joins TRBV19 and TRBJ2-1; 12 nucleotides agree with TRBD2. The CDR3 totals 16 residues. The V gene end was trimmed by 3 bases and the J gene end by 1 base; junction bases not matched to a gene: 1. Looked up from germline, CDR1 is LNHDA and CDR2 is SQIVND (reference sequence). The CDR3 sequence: CASSMTSGGSYNEQFF. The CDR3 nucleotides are TGTGCCAGTAGTATGACTAGCGGGGGATCCTACAATGAGCAGTTCTTC.

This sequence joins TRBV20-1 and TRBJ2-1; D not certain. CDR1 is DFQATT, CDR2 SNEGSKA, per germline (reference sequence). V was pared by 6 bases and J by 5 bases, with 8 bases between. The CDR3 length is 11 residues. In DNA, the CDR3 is TGCAGTGCATCCAGCGACAATGAGCAGTTCTTC. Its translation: CSASSDNEQFF.

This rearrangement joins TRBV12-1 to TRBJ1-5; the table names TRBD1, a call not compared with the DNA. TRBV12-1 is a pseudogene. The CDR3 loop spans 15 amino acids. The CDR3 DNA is TGTGCCAGCAGCTCCGACATCATCGACAATCAGCCCCAGCATTTT. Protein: CASSSDIIDNQPQHF.

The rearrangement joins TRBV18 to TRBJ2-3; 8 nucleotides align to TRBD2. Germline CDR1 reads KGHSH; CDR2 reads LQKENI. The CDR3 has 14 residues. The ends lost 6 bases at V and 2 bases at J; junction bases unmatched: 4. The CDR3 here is CASSPGLDTDTQYF. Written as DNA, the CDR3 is TGTGCCAGCTCCCCGGGACTAGACACAGATACGCAGTATTTT.

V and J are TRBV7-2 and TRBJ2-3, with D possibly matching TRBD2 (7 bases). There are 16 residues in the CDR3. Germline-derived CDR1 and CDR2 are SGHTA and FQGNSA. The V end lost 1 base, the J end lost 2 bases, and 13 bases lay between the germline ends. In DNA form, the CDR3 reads TGTGCCAGCAGCTTAGTGGGGGGGGCCTACACAGATACGCAGTATTTT. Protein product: CASSLVGGAYTDTQYF.

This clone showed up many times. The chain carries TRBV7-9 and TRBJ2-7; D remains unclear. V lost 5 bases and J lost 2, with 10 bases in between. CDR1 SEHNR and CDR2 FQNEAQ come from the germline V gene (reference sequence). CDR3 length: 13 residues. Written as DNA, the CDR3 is TGTGCCAGCAGCCCGAAAGGCCCCTACGAGCAGTACTTC. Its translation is CASSPKGPYEQYF.

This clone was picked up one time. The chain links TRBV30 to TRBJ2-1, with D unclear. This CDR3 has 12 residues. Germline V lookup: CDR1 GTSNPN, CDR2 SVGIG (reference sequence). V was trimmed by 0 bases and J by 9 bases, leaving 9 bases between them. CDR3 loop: CAWSVHVGEQFF. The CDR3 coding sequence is TGTGCCTGGAGTGTACATGTCGGTGAGCAGTTCTTC.

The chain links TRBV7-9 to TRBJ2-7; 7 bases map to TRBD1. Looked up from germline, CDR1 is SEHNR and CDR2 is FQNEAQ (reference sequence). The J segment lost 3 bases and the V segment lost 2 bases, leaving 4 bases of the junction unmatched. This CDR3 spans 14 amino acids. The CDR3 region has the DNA TGTGCCAGCAGCTTATCGGGACAGTTCTACGAGCAGTACTTC. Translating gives CASSLSGQFYEQYF. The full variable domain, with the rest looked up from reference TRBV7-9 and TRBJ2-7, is DTGVSQNPRHKITKRGQNVTFRCDPISEHNRLYWYRQTLGQGPEFLTYFQNEAQLEKSRLLSDRFSAERPKGSFSTLEIQRTEQGDSAMYLCASSLSGQFYEQYFGPGTRLTVT.

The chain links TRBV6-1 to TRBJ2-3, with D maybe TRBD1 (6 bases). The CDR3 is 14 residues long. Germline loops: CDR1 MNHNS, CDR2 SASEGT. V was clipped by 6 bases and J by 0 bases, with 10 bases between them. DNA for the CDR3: TGTGCCAGCAGCCGGACAGTGAGCACAGATACGCAGTATTTT. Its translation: CASSRTVSTDTQYF.

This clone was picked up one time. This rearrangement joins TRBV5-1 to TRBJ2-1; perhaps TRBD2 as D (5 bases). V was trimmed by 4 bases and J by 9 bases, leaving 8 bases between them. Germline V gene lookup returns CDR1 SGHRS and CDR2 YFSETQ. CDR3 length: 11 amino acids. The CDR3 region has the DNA TGCGCCAGCAGCCCCGGAGGTGAGCAGTTCTTC. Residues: CASSPGGEQFF.

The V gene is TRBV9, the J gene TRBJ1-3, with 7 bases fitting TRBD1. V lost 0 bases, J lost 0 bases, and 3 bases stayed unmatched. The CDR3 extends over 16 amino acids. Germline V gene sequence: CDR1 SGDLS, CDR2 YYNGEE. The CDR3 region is CASSVEGASSGNTIYF. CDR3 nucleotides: TGTGCCAGCAGCGTAGAGGGGGCTAGCTCTGGAAACACCATATATTTT.

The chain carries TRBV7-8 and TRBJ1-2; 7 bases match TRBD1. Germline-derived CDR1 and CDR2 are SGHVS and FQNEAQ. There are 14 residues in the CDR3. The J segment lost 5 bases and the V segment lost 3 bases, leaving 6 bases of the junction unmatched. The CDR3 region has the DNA TGTGCCAGCAGCTTGCGGGACAGTTCATATGGCTACACCTTC. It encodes CASSLRDSSYGYTF.

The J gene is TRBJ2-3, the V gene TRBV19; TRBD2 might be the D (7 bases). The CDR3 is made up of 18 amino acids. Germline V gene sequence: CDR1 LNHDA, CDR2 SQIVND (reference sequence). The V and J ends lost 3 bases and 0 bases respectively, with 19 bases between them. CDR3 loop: CASSIGGAGAASTDTQYF. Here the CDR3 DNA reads TGTGCCAGTAGTATTGGGGGGGCAGGCGCTGCTAGCACAGATACGCAGTATTTT.

The CDR3: CASSQEDTEAFF. CDR3 DNA: TGCGCCAGCAGTCAAGAGGACACTGAAGCTTTCTTT. The rearrangement uses TRBV23-1 and TRBJ1-1; the D is unclear. TRBV23-1 is designated an ORF whose function remains uncertain. V lost 2 bases, J lost 3 bases, and 4 bases lay in between. CDR3 length equals 12 residues.

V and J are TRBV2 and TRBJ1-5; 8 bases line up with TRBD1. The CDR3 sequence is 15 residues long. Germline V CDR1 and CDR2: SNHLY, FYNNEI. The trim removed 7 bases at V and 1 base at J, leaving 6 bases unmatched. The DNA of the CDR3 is TGTGCCAGCAACCGACAGGGGCCAAGCAATCAGCCCCAGCATTTT. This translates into CASNRQGPSNQPQHF.